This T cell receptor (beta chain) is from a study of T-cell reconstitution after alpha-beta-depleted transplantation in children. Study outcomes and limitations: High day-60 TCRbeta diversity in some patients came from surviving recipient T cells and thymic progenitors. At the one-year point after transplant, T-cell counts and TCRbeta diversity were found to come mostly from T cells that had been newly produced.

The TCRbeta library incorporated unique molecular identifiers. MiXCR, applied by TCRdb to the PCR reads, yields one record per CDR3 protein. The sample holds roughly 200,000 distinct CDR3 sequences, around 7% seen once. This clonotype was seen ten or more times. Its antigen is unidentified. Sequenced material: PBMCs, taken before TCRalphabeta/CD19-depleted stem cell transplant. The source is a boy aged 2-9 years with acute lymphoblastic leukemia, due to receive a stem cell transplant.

The CDR3 DNA reads TGTGCCAGCAGAAAAGAAATCAATAGCAATCAGCCCCAGCATTTT. It is translated as CASRKEINSNQPQHF. V usage is TRBV12-3 or TRBV12-4 and J usage is TRBJ1-5; D uncertain. This CDR3 contains 15 residues. The V end lost 6 bases, the J end lost 0 bases, and 12 bases lay between the germline ends.